Here is one T cell receptor (beta chain) with its context. This entry belongs to a study of blood T cell repertoires in COVID-19. V lost 4 bases and J 3 bases, leaving 12 bases between the germline ends. The CDR3 loop spans 14 amino acids. Germline CDR1 SGHAT, CDR2 FQNNGV. TCRdb keeps only in-frame clones here, not all; method: immunoSEQ multiplex PCR. This sample has some 320,000 clones, with 89% found just once. This TCR was sampled from a woman aged 25 to 39 with COVID-19, enrolled during active disease. Specimen: peripheral blood. This chain uses TRBV11-2 with TRBJ1-2; perhaps TRBD1 as D (6 bases). The CDR3, as DNA: TGTGCCAGCAGCTCTACAGGGCACGACTATGGCTACACCTTC. It encodes CASSSTGHDYGYTF.